This T cell receptor beta chain was identified in a study of CD8 T cells in ankylosing spondylitis. On this clonotype itself: What it binds is unknown.

Study conclusions and caveats: Apparently characteristic of ankylosing spondylitis blood was a TCR beta motif (under ten highly homologous variants).

Deletions cut 2 bases from V and 1 base from J, with 8 bases between. There are 14 residues in the CDR3. The V gene's germline CDR1 is DFQATT and CDR2 SNEGSKA (reference sequence). TCRdb redid the calling of the 5' RACE reads with MiXCR, one entry per CDR3 protein. The data show 37,000 or so distinct CDR3 sequences, approximately 15% seen once. The chain links TRBV20-1 to TRBJ2-2; D unresolved. This TCR was sampled from a male donor with ankylosing spondylitis or in good health (not recorded which). The sample taken for sequencing was blood. CDR3 nucleotides: TGCAGTGCTAGAATAAGAGGGAACACCGGGGAGCTGTTTTTT. This encodes CSARIRGNTGELFF.